This T cell receptor (beta chain) was documented in a study of blood T cell repertoires in COVID-19. Background on the study: Samples of COVID-19 (acute and convalescent) were obtained from the United States, Italy and Spain. T cells, B-cell-depleted T cells, or PBMCs supplied cDNA or gDNA.

Trimming left V 6 bases short and J 6 bases short, with 17 bases between. The CDR3 covers 14 residues. CDR1 and CDR2 from the germline V gene are MNHEY and SVGAGI. In the study's own analysis: Amplified reference gene primers provided the basis for estimating nucleated cell counts. Here immunoSEQ multiplex PCR was the method, and the copy in TCRdb shows in-frame clones only, minus some. From that table come the V and J calls and clone size; the DNA was used to work out D and trimming. Of around 320,000 clones in the sample, about 91% are singletons; the top ten hold 6.9%. The receptor was isolated from a woman aged 30 to 39 who had recovered from COVID-19. The rearrangement joins TRBV6-5 to TRBJ1-2; no firm D call. The material sequenced was peripheral blood. DNA of the CDR3: TGTGCCAGCAGCCGCGGGGAGACCGCACATGGCTACACCTTC. Protein product: CASSRGETAHGYTF.